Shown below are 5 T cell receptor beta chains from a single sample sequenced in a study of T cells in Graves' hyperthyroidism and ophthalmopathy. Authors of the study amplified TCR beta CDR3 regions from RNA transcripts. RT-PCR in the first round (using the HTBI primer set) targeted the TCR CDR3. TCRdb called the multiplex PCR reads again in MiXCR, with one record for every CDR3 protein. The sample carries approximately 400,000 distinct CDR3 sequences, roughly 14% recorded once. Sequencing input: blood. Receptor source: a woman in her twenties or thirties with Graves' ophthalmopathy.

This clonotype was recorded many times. The CDR3 coding sequence is TGTGCCAGCAGTTTATATTCTGGGGGGCTGACCTACAATGAGCAGTTCTTC. This encodes CASSLYSGGLTYNEQFF. The chain links TRBV12-3 or TRBV12-4 to TRBJ2-1, with D perhaps matching TRBD1 or TRBD2 (6 bases each). The CDR3 has 17 residues. Between the trimmed V and J ends, which lost 2 bases and 2 bases, there was a span of 16 bases.

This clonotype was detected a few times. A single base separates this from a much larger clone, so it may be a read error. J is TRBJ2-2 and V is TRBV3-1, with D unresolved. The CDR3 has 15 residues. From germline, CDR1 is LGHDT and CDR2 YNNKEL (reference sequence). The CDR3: CVSSQEPERNGELFF. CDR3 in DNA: TGTGTCAGCAGCCAAGAGCCGGAAAGGAACGGGGAGCTGTTTTTT.

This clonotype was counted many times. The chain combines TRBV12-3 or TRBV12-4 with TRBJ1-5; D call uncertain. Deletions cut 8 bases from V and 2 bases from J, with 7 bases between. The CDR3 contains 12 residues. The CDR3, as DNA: TGTGCCAGCGGGGTGGGCAATCAGCCCCAGCATTTT. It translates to CASGVGNQPQHF.

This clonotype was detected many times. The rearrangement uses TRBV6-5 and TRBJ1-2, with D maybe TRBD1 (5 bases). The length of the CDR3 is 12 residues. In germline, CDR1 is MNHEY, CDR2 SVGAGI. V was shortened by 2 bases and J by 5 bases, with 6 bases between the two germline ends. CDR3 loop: CASSYGGYGYTF. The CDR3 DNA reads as TGTGCCAGCAGTTACGGGGGTTATGGCTACACCTTC.

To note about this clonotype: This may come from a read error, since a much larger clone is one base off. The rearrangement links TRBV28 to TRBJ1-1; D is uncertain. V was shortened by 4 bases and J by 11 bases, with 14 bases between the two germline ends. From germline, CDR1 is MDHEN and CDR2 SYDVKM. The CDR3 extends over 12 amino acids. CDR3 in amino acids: CASSYGPGLAFF. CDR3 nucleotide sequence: TGTGCCAGCAGTTATGGGCCGGGATTGGCTTTCTTT.